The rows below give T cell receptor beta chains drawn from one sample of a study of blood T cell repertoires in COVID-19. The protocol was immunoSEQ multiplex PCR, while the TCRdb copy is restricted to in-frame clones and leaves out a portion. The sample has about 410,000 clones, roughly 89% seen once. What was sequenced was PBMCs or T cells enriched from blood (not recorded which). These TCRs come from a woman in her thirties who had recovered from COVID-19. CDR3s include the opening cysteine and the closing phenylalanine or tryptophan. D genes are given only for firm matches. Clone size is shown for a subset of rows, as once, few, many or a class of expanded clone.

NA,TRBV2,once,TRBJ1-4,CASSEEAVGEKLFF,TGTGCCAGCAGTGAAGAAGCGGTCGGTGAAAAACTGTTTTTT
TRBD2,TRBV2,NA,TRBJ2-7,CASKSSGASYEQYF,TGTGCCAGCAAGTCTAGCGGGGCCTCCTACGAGCAGTACTTC
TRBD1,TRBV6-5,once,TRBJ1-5,CASYPRQGAAGPQHF,TGTGCCAGCTATCCAAGACAGGGGGCGGCCGGGCCCCAGCATTTT
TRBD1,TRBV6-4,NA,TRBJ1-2,CASSDRQGSDYGYTF,TGTGCCAGCAGTGACAGACAGGGATCGGACTATGGCTACACCTTC
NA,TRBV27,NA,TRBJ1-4,CASSLGVATNEKLFF,TGTGCCAGCAGTTTAGGAGTTGCAACTAATGAAAAACTGTTTTTT
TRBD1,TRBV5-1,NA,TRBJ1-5,CASSLGTGAHQPQHF,TGCGCCAGCAGCCTAGGGACAGGGGCCCATCAGCCCCAGCATTTT
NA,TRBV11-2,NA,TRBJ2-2,CASSLVWRSGELFF,TGTGCCAGCAGCTTAGTTTGGCGGTCCGGGGAGCTGTTTTTT
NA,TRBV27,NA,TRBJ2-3,CATRTPMITDTQYF,TGTGCCACCAGAACTCCTATGATCACAGATACGCAGTATTTT
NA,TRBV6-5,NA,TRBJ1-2,CASSYSISDDYGYTF,TGTGCCAGCAGTTACTCGATCAGCGACGACTATGGCTACACCTTC
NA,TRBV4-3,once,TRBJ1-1,CASSQSSGVVNTEAFF,TGCGCCAGCAGCCAAAGCTCAGGGGTCGTTAACACTGAAGCTTTCTTT
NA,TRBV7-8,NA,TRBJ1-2,CASSLAGANYGYTF,TGTGCCAGCAGCTTAGCAGGGGCTAACTATGGCTACACCTTC
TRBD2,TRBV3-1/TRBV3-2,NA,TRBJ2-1,CASRLAGYNEQFF,TGTGCCAGCCGATTAGCGGGATACAATGAGCAGTTCTTC
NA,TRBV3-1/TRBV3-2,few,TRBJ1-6,CASSQDSSPLHF,TGTGCCAGCAGCCAAGATAGTTCACCCCTCCACTTT
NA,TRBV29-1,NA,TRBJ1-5,CSVDSGGGNQPQHF,TGCAGCGTTGACAGCGGAGGTGGCAATCAGCCCCAGCATTTT
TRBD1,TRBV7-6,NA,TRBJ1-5,CASSLVARTGLGHNQPQHF,TGTGCCAGCAGCTTAGTAGCCAGGACAGGCTTAGGGCACAATCAGCCCCAGCATTTT
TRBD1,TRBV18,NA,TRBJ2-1,CASSPGGTGKNEQFF,TGTGCCAGCTCACCGGGCGGGACAGGGAAAAATGAGCAGTTCTTC
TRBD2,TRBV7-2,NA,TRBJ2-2,CASSLIAGGGGELFF,TGTGCCAGCAGCTTAATAGCGGGGGGTGGCGGGGAGCTGTTTTTT
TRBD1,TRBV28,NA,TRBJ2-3,CASSSNLGQRGTDTQYF,TGTGCCAGCAGTTCTAACCTGGGACAGAGGGGCACAGATACGCAGTATTTT
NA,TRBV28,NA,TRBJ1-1,CASSSSTGRMNTEAFF,TGTGCCAGCAGCTCCAGTACAGGACGGATGAACACTGAAGCTTTCTTT
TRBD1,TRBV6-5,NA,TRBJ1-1,CASMTGTTEAFF,TGTGCCAGCATGACAGGGACCACTGAAGCTTTCTTT
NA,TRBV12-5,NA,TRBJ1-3,CASGNPRAGNTIYF,TGTGCTAGTGGCAACCCCAGGGCTGGAAACACCATATATTTT
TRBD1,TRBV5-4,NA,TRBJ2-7,CASSLNRGEEQYF,TGTGCCAGCAGCTTGAACAGGGGGGAGGAGCAGTACTTC
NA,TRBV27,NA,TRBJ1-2,CASSLSGVIYGYTF,TGTGCCAGCAGTTTATCAGGGGTTATCTATGGCTACACCTTC
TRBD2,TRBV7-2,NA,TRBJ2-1,CASSLLAAAYNEQFF,TGTGCCAGCAGCTTACTAGCGGCAGCCTACAATGAGCAGTTCTTC
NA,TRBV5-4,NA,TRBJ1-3,CASSSPAASGNTIYF,TGTGCCAGCAGTTCCCCTGCGGCCTCTGGAAACACCATATATTTT
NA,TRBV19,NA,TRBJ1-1,CASTSDSEAFF,TGTGCCAGTACCTCGGACAGTGAAGCTTTCTTT
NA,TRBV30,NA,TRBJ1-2,CAWRGKVVGGNYGYTF,TGTGCCTGGAGGGGCAAGGTAGTTGGGGGGAACTATGGCTACACCTTC
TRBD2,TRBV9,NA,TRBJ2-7,CASSSGTRNEQYF,TGTGCCAGCAGCTCTGGGACTAGGAACGAGCAGTACTTC
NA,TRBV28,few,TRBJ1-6,CASSTVRGGSSPLHF,TGTGCCAGCAGTACCGTCCGGGGGGGTAGTTCACCCCTCCACTTT
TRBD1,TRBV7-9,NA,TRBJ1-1,CASSTGGRFTEAFF,TGTGCCAGCAGCACAGGGGGCAGATTCACTGAAGCTTTCTTT
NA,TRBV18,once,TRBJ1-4,CASSPQQGNEKLFF,TGTGCCAGCTCACCACAACAGGGCAATGAAAAACTGTTTTTT
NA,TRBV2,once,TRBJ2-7,CASSLQGWGYEQYF,TGTGCCAGTAGTTTACAGGGTTGGGGGTATGAGCAGTACTTC
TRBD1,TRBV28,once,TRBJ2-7,CASSRLGQTYEQYF,TGTGCCAGCAGTCGTTTGGGACAGACCTACGAGCAGTACTTC